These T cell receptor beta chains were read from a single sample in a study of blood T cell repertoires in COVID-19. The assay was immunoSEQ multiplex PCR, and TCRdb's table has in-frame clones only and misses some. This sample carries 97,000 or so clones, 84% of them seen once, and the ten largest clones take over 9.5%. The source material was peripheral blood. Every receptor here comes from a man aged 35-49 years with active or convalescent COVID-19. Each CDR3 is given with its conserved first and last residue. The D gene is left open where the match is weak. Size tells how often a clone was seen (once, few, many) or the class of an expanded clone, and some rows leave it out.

CDR3aa: CASSLGDREQYGYTF; CDR3nt: TGCGCCAGCAGCTTGGGGGACAGGGAGCAATATGGCTACACCTTC; j_gene: TRBJ1-2; abundance: -; v_gene: TRBV5-1; d_gene: TRBD1; len: 15
CDR3aa: CASSLAPETVANTGELFF; CDR3nt: TGTGCCAGCAGCTTAGCACCCGAGACAGTCGCGAACACCGGGGAGCTGTTTTTT; j_gene: TRBJ2-2; abundance: -; v_gene: TRBV7-8; d_gene: -; len: 18
CDR3aa: CASSLIISGGSQNTGELFF; CDR3nt: TGTGCCAGCAGCTTAATTATCAGCGGGGGGTCCCAGAACACCGGGGAGCTGTTTTTT; j_gene: TRBJ2-2; abundance: -; v_gene: TRBV7-6; d_gene: TRBD2; len: 19
CDR3aa: CASSLTSGVPDTGELFF; CDR3nt: TGCGCCAGCAGCTTGACTAGCGGGGTCCCGGATACCGGGGAGCTGTTTTTT; j_gene: TRBJ2-2; abundance: -; v_gene: TRBV5-1; d_gene: TRBD2; len: 17
CDR3aa: CATSRGVSRDQPQHF; CDR3nt: TGTGCCACCAGCAGAGGTGTTAGTCGGGATCAGCCCCAGCATTTT; j_gene: TRBJ1-5; abundance: -; v_gene: TRBV15; d_gene: -; len: 15
CDR3aa: CASSLRVSEDEQFF; CDR3nt: TGTGCCAGCAGCTTAAGAGTTAGCGAGGATGAGCAGTTCTTC; j_gene: TRBJ2-1; abundance: -; v_gene: TRBV7-3; d_gene: -; len: 14
CDR3aa: CASSEGAYNEQFF; CDR3nt: TGTGCCAGCAGTGAGGGGGCTTACAATGAGCAGTTCTTC; j_gene: TRBJ2-1; abundance: -; v_gene: TRBV6-4; d_gene: -; len: 13
CDR3aa: CASGENSGNTIYF; CDR3nt: TGTGCCAGTGGGGAGAACTCTGGAAACACCATATATTTT; j_gene: TRBJ1-3; abundance: -; v_gene: TRBV19; d_gene: -; len: 13
CDR3aa: CASSPGDRGHEKLFF; CDR3nt: TGTGCCAGCAGTCCTGGGGACAGGGGGCATGAAAAACTGTTTTTT; j_gene: TRBJ1-4; abundance: -; v_gene: TRBV6-5; d_gene: TRBD1; len: 15
CDR3aa: CASMEGSDQPQHF; CDR3nt: TGTGCCAGCATGGAGGGTAGCGATCAGCCCCAGCATTTT; j_gene: TRBJ1-5; abundance: -; v_gene: TRBV2; d_gene: -; len: 13
CDR3aa: CASKTGGEKLFF; CDR3nt: TGTGCCAGCAAGACAGGCGGGGAAAAACTGTTTTTT; j_gene: TRBJ1-4; abundance: once; v_gene: TRBV21-1; d_gene: -; len: 12
CDR3aa: CASTMTGLETQYF; CDR3nt: TGTGCCAGTACTATGACAGGGTTGGAGACCCAGTACTTC; j_gene: TRBJ2-5; abundance: -; v_gene: TRBV19; d_gene: TRBD1; len: 13
CDR3aa: CSASPSNEKLFF; CDR3nt: TGCAGTGCTAGTCCCAGTAATGAAAAACTGTTTTTT; j_gene: TRBJ1-4; abundance: -; v_gene: TRBV20-1; d_gene: -; len: 12
CDR3aa: CASSQGSGGAISNEQFF; CDR3nt: TGTGCCAGCAGCCAGGGTAGCGGGGGGGCCATATCCAATGAGCAGTTCTTC; j_gene: TRBJ2-1; abundance: -; v_gene: TRBV14; d_gene: TRBD2; len: 17
CDR3aa: CASSLKAGGQETQYF; CDR3nt: TGTGCCAGCAGCTTAAAGGCGGGGGGGCAAGAGACCCAGTACTTC; j_gene: TRBJ2-5; abundance: -; v_gene: TRBV7-2; d_gene: TRBD2; len: 15
CDR3aa: CASSPMGGGLQSF; CDR3nt: TGTGCCAGCAGCCCTATGGGAGGAGGCCTGCAGTCTTTT; j_gene: TRBJ2-3; abundance: -; v_gene: TRBV4-2; d_gene: -; len: 13
CDR3aa: CASSRVEGGETQYF; CDR3nt: TGCGCCAGCAGCCGGGTTGAGGGTGGGGAGACCCAGTACTTC; j_gene: TRBJ2-5; abundance: -; v_gene: TRBV5-1; d_gene: -; len: 14
CDR3aa: CATSRAGTWGTEAFF; CDR3nt: TGTGCCACCAGCAGAGCCGGGACTTGGGGGACTGAAGCTTTCTTT; j_gene: TRBJ1-1; abundance: -; v_gene: TRBV15; d_gene: -; len: 15
CDR3aa: CASIRGPEAFF; CDR3nt: TGTGCCAGCATCCGGGGTCCTGAAGCTTTCTTT; j_gene: TRBJ1-1; abundance: -; v_gene: TRBV27; d_gene: -; len: 11
CDR3aa: CAISDSNSPLHF; CDR3nt: TGTGCCATCAGTGACAGTAATTCACCCCTCCACTTT; j_gene: TRBJ1-6; abundance: -; v_gene: TRBV10-3; d_gene: -; len: 12
CDR3aa: CASSYQPGIYGYTF; CDR3nt: TGTGCCAGCAGTTACCAGCCCGGGATCTATGGCTACACCTTC; j_gene: TRBJ1-2; abundance: -; v_gene: TRBV6-5; d_gene: -; len: 14
CDR3aa: CASSQLRGGASNEQFF; CDR3nt: TGTGCCAGCAGCCAGCTAAGGGGGGGGGCGAGCAATGAGCAGTTCTTC; j_gene: TRBJ2-1; abundance: -; v_gene: TRBV14; d_gene: -; len: 16
CDR3aa: CASSLRGTGGASGANVLTF; CDR3nt: TGTGCCAGCAGCTTAAGAGGGACAGGGGGCGCTTCAGGGGCCAACGTCCTGACTTTC; j_gene: TRBJ2-6; abundance: -; v_gene: TRBV7-3; d_gene: TRBD1; len: 19
CDR3aa: CASSPRGNTGELFF; CDR3nt: TGTGCCAGCAGCCCCCGGGGGAACACCGGGGAGCTGTTTTTT; j_gene: TRBJ2-2; abundance: -; v_gene: TRBV3-1/TRBV3-2; d_gene: -; len: 14
CDR3aa: CASSLSRGGTGELFF; CDR3nt: TGTGCCAGCAGCTTGTCCCGGGGTGGCACCGGGGAGCTGTTTTTT; j_gene: TRBJ2-2; abundance: -; v_gene: TRBV5-5; d_gene: -; len: 15
CDR3aa: CASSQDASSTDTQYF; CDR3nt: TGTGCCAGCAGCCAAGATGCTAGCAGCACAGATACGCAGTATTTT; j_gene: TRBJ2-3; abundance: -; v_gene: TRBV3-1/TRBV3-2; d_gene: -; len: 15
CDR3aa: CASSTDPNTEAFF; CDR3nt: TGTGCCAGCAGCACTGATCCGAACACTGAAGCTTTCTTT; j_gene: TRBJ1-1; abundance: -; v_gene: TRBV7-2; d_gene: -; len: 13
CDR3aa: CASKVGGNQETQYF; CDR3nt: TGTGCCAGCAAGGTGGGGGGGAATCAAGAGACCCAGTACTTC; j_gene: TRBJ2-5; abundance: -; v_gene: TRBV6-5; d_gene: TRBD2; len: 14
CDR3aa: CASSLSGALLRFRSPLHF; CDR3nt: TGTGCCAGCAGTTTATCAGGGGCGTTGCTCCGTTTTCGTTCACCCCTCCACTTT; j_gene: TRBJ1-6; abundance: -; v_gene: TRBV13; d_gene: -; len: 18
CDR3aa: CASSLVSGSEKLFF; CDR3nt: TGTGCCAGCAGCTTAGTTTCGGGGTCTGAAAAACTGTTTTTT; j_gene: TRBJ1-4; abundance: few; v_gene: TRBV11-2; d_gene: -; len: 14
CDR3aa: CASSASGWDEKLFF; CDR3nt: TGCGCCAGCAGTGCATCGGGATGGGATGAAAAACTGTTTTTT; j_gene: TRBJ1-4; abundance: -; v_gene: TRBV10-2; d_gene: -; len: 14
CDR3aa: CASSGPGSLGYGYTF; CDR3nt: TGTGCCAGCAGCGGCCCGGGGTCTTTGGGGTATGGCTACACCTTC; j_gene: TRBJ1-2; abundance: few; v_gene: TRBV5-6; d_gene: -; len: 15
CDR3aa: CASSLRQVANSPLHF; CDR3nt: TGTGCCAGCAGCCTAAGACAGGTTGCAAATTCACCCCTCCACTTT; j_gene: TRBJ1-6; abundance: few; v_gene: TRBV11-2; d_gene: -; len: 15
CDR3aa: CATSDSSVGGRDTQYF; CDR3nt: TGTGCCACCAGTGATTCTTCGGTAGGCGGGAGAGATACGCAGTATTTT; j_gene: TRBJ2-3; abundance: -; v_gene: TRBV24-1; d_gene: TRBD2; len: 16
CDR3aa: CASSFIALAGAGELFF; CDR3nt: TGTGCCAGCAGTTTTATAGCCCTAGCGGGGGCCGGGGAGCTGTTTTTT; j_gene: TRBJ2-2; abundance: -; v_gene: TRBV27; d_gene: TRBD2; len: 16
CDR3aa: CASISRGQVYEQYF; CDR3nt: TGTGCCAGCATCTCGAGGGGACAGGTCTACGAGCAGTACTTC; j_gene: TRBJ2-7; abundance: -; v_gene: TRBV6-5; d_gene: TRBD1; len: 14
CDR3aa: CAITQDSRNSPLHF; CDR3nt: TGTGCCATCACTCAGGACAGCCGCAATTCACCCCTCCACTTT; j_gene: TRBJ1-6; abundance: -; v_gene: TRBV10-3; d_gene: -; len: 14
CDR3aa: CASSQDGDTGRRTEAFF; CDR3nt: TGTGCCAGCAGCCAAGACGGGGACACAGGGCGACGGACTGAAGCTTTCTTT; j_gene: TRBJ1-1; abundance: -; v_gene: TRBV3-1/TRBV3-2; d_gene: -; len: 17
CDR3aa: CASSFQRRGEKLFF; CDR3nt: TGTGCCAGCAGCTTCCAGAGAAGGGGAGAAAAACTGTTTTTT; j_gene: TRBJ1-4; abundance: -; v_gene: TRBV7-8; d_gene: -; len: 14
CDR3aa: CASSYSRGLNTEAFF; CDR3nt: TGTGCCAGCAGTTACTCACGAGGGTTGAACACTGAAGCTTTCTTT; j_gene: TRBJ1-1; abundance: -; v_gene: TRBV6-5; d_gene: -; len: 15
CDR3aa: CASSPPSRGVYGYTF; CDR3nt: TGTGCCAGCTCACCACCGTCCAGGGGAGTATATGGCTACACCTTC; j_gene: TRBJ1-2; abundance: few; v_gene: TRBV18; d_gene: -; len: 15
CDR3aa: CASETTADNTGELFF; CDR3nt: TGCGCCAGCGAAACGACAGCAGATAACACCGGGGAGCTGTTTTTT; j_gene: TRBJ2-2; abundance: -; v_gene: TRBV5-1; d_gene: -; len: 15
CDR3aa: CASSQIRDRGREDGYTF; CDR3nt: TGTGCCAGCTCACAAATCCGGGACAGGGGGCGAGAAGATGGCTACACCTTC; j_gene: TRBJ1-2; abundance: -; v_gene: TRBV18; d_gene: TRBD1; len: 17
CDR3aa: CASKDRAGTEAFF; CDR3nt: TGTGCCAGCAAAGACAGGGCGGGGACTGAAGCTTTCTTT; j_gene: TRBJ1-1; abundance: -; v_gene: TRBV12-3/TRBV12-4; d_gene: TRBD1; len: 13
CDR3aa: CASRTSGGASNEQFF; CDR3nt: TGTGCCAGCAGGACTAGCGGGGGGGCTTCGAATGAGCAGTTCTTC; j_gene: TRBJ2-1; abundance: -; v_gene: TRBV2; d_gene: TRBD2; len: 15
CDR3aa: CASSPPGQLSGYTF; CDR3nt: TGTGCCAGCAGTCCACCGGGACAGTTGTCTGGCTACACCTTC; j_gene: TRBJ1-2; abundance: -; v_gene: TRBV5-4; d_gene: TRBD1; len: 14
CDR3aa: CASKGATQYF; CDR3nt: TGTGCTTCTAAGGGAGCGACCCAGTACTTC; j_gene: TRBJ2-5; abundance: -; v_gene: TRBV19; d_gene: -; len: 10
CDR3aa: CASSPPSGGASGRDF; CDR3nt: TGTGCCAGCAGCCCCCCTAGCGGGGGGGCCTCCGGAAGGGACTTC; j_gene: TRBJ2-7; abundance: -; v_gene: TRBV5-6; d_gene: TRBD2; len: 15
CDR3aa: CASSWAGTGENSPLHF; CDR3nt: TGTGCCAGCAGCTGGGCCGGGACAGGGGAAAATTCACCCCTCCACTTT; j_gene: TRBJ1-6; abundance: -; v_gene: TRBV7-9; d_gene: TRBD1; len: 16
CDR3aa: CSARAREQFF; CDR3nt: TGCAGTGCTAGAGCCAGGGAGCAGTTCTTC; j_gene: TRBJ2-1; abundance: -; v_gene: TRBV20-1; d_gene: -; len: 10
CDR3aa: CASRRLVTGELFF; CDR3nt: TGTGCCAGCAGAAGACTGGTCACCGGGGAGCTGTTTTTT; j_gene: TRBJ2-2; abundance: few; v_gene: TRBV27; d_gene: -; len: 13
CDR3aa: CASSSGLGEEKLFF; CDR3nt: TGTGCCAGCAGCTCGGGACTCGGTGAGGAAAAACTGTTTTTT; j_gene: TRBJ1-4; abundance: few; v_gene: TRBV7-9; d_gene: -; len: 14
CDR3aa: CASAGQPNSPLHF; CDR3nt: TGTGCCAGCGCAGGACAGCCAAATTCACCCCTCCACTTT; j_gene: TRBJ1-6; abundance: -; v_gene: TRBV9; d_gene: -; len: 13
CDR3aa: CASSLKGQGAQPQHF; CDR3nt: TGTGCCAGCAGCTTAAAGGGACAGGGTGCTCAGCCCCAGCATTTT; j_gene: TRBJ1-5; abundance: -; v_gene: TRBV7-2; d_gene: TRBD1; len: 15
CDR3aa: CASSPEETQYF; CDR3nt: TGCGCCAGCAGCCCCGAAGAGACCCAGTACTTC; j_gene: TRBJ2-5; abundance: -; v_gene: TRBV10-1; d_gene: -; len: 11